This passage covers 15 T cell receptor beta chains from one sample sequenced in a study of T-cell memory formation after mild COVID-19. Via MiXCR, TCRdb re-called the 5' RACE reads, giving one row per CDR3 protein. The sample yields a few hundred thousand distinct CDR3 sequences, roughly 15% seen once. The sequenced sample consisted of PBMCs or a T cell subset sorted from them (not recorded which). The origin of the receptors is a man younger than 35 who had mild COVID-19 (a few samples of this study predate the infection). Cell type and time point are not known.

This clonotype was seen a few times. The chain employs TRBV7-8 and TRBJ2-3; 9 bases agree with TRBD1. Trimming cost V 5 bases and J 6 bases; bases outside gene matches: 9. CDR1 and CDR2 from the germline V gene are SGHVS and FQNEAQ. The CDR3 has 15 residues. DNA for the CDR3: TGTGCCAGCAGCCGGTCGGACAGGGGATTTGATACGCAGTATTTT. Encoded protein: CASSRSDRGFDTQYF.

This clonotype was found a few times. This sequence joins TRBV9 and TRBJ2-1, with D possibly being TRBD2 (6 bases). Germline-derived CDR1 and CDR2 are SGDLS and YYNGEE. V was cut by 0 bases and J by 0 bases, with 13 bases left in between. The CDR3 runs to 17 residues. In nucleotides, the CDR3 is TGTGCCAGCAGCGTAGGTCCTTTGCGGGGCTCCTACAATGAGCAGTTCTTC. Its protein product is CASSVGPLRGSYNEQFF.

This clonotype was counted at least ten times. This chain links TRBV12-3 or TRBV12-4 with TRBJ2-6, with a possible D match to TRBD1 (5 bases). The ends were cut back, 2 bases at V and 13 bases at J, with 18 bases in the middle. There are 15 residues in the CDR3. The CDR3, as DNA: TGTGCCAGCAGTTTAATGTGGGGCCCCCTTCCGGTCCTGACTTTC. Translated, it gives CASSLMWGPLPVLTF.

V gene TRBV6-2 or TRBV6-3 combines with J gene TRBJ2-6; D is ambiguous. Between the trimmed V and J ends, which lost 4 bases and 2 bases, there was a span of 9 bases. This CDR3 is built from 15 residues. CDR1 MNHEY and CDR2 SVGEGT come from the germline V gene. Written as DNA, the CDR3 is TGTGCCAGCAGTTCAACGTCAACTGGGGCCAACGTCCTGACTTTC. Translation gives CASSSTSTGANVLTF.

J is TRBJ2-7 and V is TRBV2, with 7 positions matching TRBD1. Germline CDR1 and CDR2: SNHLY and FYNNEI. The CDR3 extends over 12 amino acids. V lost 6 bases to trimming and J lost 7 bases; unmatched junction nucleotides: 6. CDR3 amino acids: CASRRQGKEQYV. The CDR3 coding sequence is TGTGCCAGCAGGAGACAGGGTAAGGAGCAGTACGTC.

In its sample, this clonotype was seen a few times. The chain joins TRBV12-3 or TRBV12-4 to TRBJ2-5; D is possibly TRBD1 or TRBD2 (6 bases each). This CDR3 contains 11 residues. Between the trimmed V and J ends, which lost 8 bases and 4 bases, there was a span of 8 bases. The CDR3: CASGGPETQYF. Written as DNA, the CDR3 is TGTGCCAGCGGGGGGCCAGAGACCCAGTACTTC.

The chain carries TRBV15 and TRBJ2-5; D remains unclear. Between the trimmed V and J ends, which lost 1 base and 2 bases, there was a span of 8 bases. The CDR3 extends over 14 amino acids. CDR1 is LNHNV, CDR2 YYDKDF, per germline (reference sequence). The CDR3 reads CATSRVLVQETQYF. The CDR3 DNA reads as TGTGCCACCAGCAGAGTGTTAGTACAAGAGACCCAGTACTTC.

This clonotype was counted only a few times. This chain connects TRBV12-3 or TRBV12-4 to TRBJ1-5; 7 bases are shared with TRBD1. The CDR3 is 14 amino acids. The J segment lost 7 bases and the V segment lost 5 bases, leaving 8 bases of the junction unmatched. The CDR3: CASSPGTVYQPQHF. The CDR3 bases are TGTGCCAGCAGTCCAGGGACAGTCTACCAGCCCCAGCATTTT.

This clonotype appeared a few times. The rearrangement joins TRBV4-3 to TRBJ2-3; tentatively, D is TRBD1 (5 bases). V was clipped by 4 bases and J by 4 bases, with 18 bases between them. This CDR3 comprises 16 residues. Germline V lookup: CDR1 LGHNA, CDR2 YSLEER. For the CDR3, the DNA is TGCGCCAGCAGCCCTGGACATACTTTTCCCCCAGATACGCAGTATTTT. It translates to CASSPGHTFPPDTQYF.

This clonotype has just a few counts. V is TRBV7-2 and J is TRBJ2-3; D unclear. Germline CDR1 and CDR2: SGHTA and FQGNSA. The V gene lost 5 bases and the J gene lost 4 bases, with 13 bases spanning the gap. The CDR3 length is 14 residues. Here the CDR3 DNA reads TGTGCCAGCAGCGTGCAGACCTCACCAGATACGCAGTATTTT. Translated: CASSVQTSPDTQYF. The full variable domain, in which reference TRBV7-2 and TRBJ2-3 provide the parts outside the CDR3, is GAGVSQSPSNKVTEKGKDVELRCDPISGHTALYWYRQSLGQGLEFLIYFQGNSAPDKSGLPSDRFSAERTGGSVSTLTIQRTQQEDSAVYLCASSVQTSPDTQYFGPGTRLTVL.

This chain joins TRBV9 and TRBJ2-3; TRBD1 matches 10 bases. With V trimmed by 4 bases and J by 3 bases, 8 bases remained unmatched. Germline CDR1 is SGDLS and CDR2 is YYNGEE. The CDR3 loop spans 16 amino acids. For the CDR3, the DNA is TGTGCCAGCAGCCCCCGTGGGGACAGGGGAACAGATACGCAGTATTTT. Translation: CASSPRGDRGTDTQYF.

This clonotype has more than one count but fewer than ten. CDR3 protein: CASSITGGAGANYGYTF. The CDR3 bases are TGTGCCAGCAGCATAACAGGGGGCGCGGGAGCTAACTATGGCTACACCTTC. The V and J genes are TRBV7-9 and TRBJ1-2; 9 positions match TRBD1. Germline CDR1 and CDR2: SEHNR and FQNEAQ (reference sequence). V lost 5 bases and J lost 0; bases outside the gene matches: 10. This CDR3 is built from 17 residues.

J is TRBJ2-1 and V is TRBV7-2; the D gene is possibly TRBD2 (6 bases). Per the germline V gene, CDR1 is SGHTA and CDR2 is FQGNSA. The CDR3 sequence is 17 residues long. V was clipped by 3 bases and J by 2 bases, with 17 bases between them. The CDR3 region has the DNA TGTGCCAGCAGCTTGGTCGGGACTCCCAACACCTACAATGAGCAGTTCTTC. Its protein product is CASSLVGTPNTYNEQFF.

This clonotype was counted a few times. The CDR3 DNA reads as TGTGCCAGCAGCTTAGGCCCTAGCGGGGGCCAAGAGACCCAGTACTTC. It encodes CASSLGPSGGQETQYF. This chain links TRBV7-2 with TRBJ2-5, with 10 bases that match TRBD2. Germline V lookup: CDR1 SGHTA, CDR2 FQGNSA. The CDR3 length is 16 residues. Trimming at V came to 1 base and at J to 1 base, leaving 3 bases not matched to a gene.

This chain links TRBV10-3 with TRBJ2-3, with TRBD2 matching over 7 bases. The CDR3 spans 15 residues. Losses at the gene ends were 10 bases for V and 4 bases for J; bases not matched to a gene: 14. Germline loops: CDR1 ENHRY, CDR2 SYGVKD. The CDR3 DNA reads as TGTGCCACCTCGAGCGGGGTCAACAGCGCAGATACGCAGTATTTT. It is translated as CATSSGVNSADTQYF.